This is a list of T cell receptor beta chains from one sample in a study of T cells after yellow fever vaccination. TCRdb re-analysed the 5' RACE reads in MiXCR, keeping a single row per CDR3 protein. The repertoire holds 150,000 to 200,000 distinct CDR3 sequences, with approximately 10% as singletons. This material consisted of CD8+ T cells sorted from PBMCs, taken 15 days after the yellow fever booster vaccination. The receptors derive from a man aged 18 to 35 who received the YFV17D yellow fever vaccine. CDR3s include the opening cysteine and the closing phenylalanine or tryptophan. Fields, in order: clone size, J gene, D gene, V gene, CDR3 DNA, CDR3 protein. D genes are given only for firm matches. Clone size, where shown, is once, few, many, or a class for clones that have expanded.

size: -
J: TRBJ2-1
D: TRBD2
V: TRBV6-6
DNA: TGTGCCAGCAGTGGGGCTAGCGGGGTAACTTCCTACAATGAGCAGTTCTTC
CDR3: CASSGASGVTSYNEQFF

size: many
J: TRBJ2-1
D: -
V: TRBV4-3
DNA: TGCGCCAGCAGCCAAGAAAGGACAGCTACCTACAATGAGCAGTTCTTC
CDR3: CASSQERTATYNEQFF

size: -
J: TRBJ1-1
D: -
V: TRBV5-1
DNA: TGCGCCAGCAGCTTATATCCTGGGGCGCAGGAGACTGAAGCTTTCTTT
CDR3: CASSLYPGAQETEAFF

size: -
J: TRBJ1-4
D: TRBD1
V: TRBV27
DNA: TGTGCCAGCAGTTACGGGACAGGGGGCGAAGAGGAAAAACTGTTTTTT
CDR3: CASSYGTGGEEEKLFF

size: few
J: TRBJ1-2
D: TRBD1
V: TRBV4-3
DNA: TGCGCCAGCAGCCAAGACTACAGGGGTGCCTATGGCTACACCTTC
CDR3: CASSQDYRGAYGYTF

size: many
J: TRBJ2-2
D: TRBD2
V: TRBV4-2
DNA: TGTGCCAGCAGCCAGGAGGGACTAGCGGGGGGGCCCGGCGGGGAGCTGTTTTTT
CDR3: CASSQEGLAGGPGGELFF

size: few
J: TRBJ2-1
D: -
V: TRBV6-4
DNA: TGTGCCAGCAGTGACTCGGTTAACGTGGTCCCCAATGAGCAGTTCTTC
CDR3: CASSDSVNVVPNEQFF

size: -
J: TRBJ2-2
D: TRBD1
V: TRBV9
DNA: TGTGCCAGCAGCCCAAAGCGGTGGGCAGGGGGTTTGGGTTCCGGGGAGCTGTTTTTT
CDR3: CASSPKRWAGGLGSGELFF

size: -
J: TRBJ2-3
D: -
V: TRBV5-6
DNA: TGTGCCAGCAGCTTCGAACTGGACAGTAGCACAGATACGCAGTATTTT
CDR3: CASSFELDSSTDTQYF

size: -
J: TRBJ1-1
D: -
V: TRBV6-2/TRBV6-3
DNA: TGTGCCAGCAGTTACGGGGGGATAGGGAACACTGAAGCTTTCTTT
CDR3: CASSYGGIGNTEAFF

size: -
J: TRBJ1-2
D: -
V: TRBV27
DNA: TGTGCCAGCAGTTTCGGGATAAAGGAGGGCTACACCTTC
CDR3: CASSFGIKEGYTF

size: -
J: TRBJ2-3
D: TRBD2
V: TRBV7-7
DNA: TGTGCTAGCAGCCCACTAGCGGGGGGAGATACGCAGTATTTT
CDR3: CASSPLAGGDTQYF

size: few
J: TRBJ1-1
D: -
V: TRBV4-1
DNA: TGCGCCAGCAGCCAAGAACGGGCGAACACTGAAGCTTTCTTT
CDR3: CASSQERANTEAFF

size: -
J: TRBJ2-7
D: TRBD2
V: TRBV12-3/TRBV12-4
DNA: TGTGCCAGCAGTTTCCGCGGGGGTACCTACGAGCAGTACTTC
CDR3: CASSFRGGTYEQYF

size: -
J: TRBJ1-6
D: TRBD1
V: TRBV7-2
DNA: TGTGCCAGCAGCTGGTGGGAACAGGGGAGCAATTCACCCCTCCACTTT
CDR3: CASSWWEQGSNSPLHF

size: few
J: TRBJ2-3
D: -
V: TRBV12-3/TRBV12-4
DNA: TGTGCCGACAGGCAGGGTAACACAGATACGCAGTATTTT
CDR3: CADRQGNTDTQYF

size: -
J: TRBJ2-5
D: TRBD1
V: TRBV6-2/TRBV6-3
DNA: TGTGCCAGCAGCCAGACAGGGGGCGAAGGAGAGACCCAGTACTTC
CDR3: CASSQTGGEGETQYF

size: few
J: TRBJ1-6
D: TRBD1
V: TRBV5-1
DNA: TGCGCCAGCAGCGTGACAGGGAGGGGTTCACCCCTCCACTTT
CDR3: CASSVTGRGSPLHF

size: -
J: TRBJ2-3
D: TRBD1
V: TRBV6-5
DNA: TGTGCCAGCAGTCCAGGAACCGGACAGGGAAGCACAGATACGCAGTATTTT
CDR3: CASSPGTGQGSTDTQYF

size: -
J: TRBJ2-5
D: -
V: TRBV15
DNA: TGTGCCACCAGCAGAGATCTGGCGACTCAAGAGACCCAGTACTTC
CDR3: CATSRDLATQETQYF

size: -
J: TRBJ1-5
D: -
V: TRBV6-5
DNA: TGTGCCAGCAGTGCCCTCGGGGGGCGTCCCGGCAATCAGCCCCAGCATTTT
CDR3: CASSALGGRPGNQPQHF

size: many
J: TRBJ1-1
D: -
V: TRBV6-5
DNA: TGTGCCAGCACCGCAACAGGGCTTGAAGCTTTCTTT
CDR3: CASTATGLEAFF

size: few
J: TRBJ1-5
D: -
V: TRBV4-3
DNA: TGCGCCAGCAGCCAAGGACGAGGGAACTACGAGGAGCCCCAGCATTTT
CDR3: CASSQGRGNYEEPQHF

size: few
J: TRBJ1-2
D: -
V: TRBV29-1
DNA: TGCAGCGTGTCTCCAGGGCTCGGCGGCTACACCTTC
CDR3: CSVSPGLGGYTF

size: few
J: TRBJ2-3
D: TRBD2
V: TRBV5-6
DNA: TGTGCCAGCAGCATGGGGGGGGACCTTGGCACGCAGTATTTT
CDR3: CASSMGGDLGTQYF

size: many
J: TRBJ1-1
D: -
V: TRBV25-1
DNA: TGTGCCAGCAGTTGGGGGAGGAACACTGAAGCTTTCTTT
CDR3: CASSWGRNTEAFF

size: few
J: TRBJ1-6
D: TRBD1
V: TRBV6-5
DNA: TGTGCCAGCAGTTACTCGCCGGACAGGGGCCAATCACCCCTCCACTTT
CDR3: CASSYSPDRGQSPLHF

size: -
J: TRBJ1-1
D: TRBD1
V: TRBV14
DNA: TGTGCCAGCAGCCTGGGACAGCTCGCTGAAGCTTTCTTT
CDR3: CASSLGQLAEAFF

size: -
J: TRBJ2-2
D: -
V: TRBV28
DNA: TGTGCCAGCAGTTTGGACAGCCCAAGCACCGGGGAGCTGTTTTTT
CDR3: CASSLDSPSTGELFF

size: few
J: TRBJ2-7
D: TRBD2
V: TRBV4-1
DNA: TGCGCCAGCAGCCAAGTTAGCGGGAGCTCCTACGAGCAGTACTTC
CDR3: CASSQVSGSSYEQYF

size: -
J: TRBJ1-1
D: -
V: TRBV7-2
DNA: TGTGCCAGCAGCTTAGAGCGGGAGGGAGCTTTCTTT
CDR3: CASSLEREGAFF

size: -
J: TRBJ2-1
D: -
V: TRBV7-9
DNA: TGTGCCAGCAGAAAGCTTGATGGCGGGGAATACAATGAGCAGTTCTTC
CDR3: CASRKLDGGEYNEQFF

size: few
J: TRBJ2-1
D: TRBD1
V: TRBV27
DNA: TGTGCCAGCAGTTTCGGGACAGGGAACAATGAGCAGTTCTTC
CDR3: CASSFGTGNNEQFF

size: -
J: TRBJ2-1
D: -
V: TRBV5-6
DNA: TGTGCCAGCAGCTTGATGGGGGATGAGCAGTTCTTC
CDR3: CASSLMGDEQFF

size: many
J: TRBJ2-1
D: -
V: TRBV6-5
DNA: TGTGCCAGCACAGCCTCCCGCTCCTACAATGAGCAGTTCTTC
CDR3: CASTASRSYNEQFF

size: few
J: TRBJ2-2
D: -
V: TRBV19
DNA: TGTGCCAGTAGACCCTCACCCACGACCGGGGAGCTGTTTTTT
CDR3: CASRPSPTTGELFF

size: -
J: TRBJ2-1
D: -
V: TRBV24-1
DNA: TGTGCCACCAGTGGCCTGGGCTCCTACAATGAGCAGTTCTTC
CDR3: CATSGLGSYNEQFF

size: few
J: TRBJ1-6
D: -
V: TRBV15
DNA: TGTGCCACCAGCAGTGGGAATTCACCCCTCCACTTT
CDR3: CATSSGNSPLHF